The T cell receptor (beta chain) under discussion was sequenced for a study of CD8 T cells in Susac syndrome. When the RNA was reverse transcribed, random hexamers were used with an input of about 0.5 to 1 ug. MiXCR, applied by TCRdb to the immunoSEQ multiplex PCR reads, yields one record per CDR3 protein. The sample consists of about 22,000 distinct CDR3 sequences, roughly 93% of them appearing once. The germline V gene has CDR1 MNHEY and CDR2 SVGEGT. V lost 4 bases, J lost 5 bases, and 11 bases lay in between. CDR3 length: 13 amino acids. Sample: CD8+ T cells from PBMCs. This rearrangement joins TRBV6-2 or TRBV6-3 to TRBJ2-5; D is possibly TRBD1 or TRBD2 (5 bases each). The receptor's source is a human donor in good health. CDR3 coding DNA: TGTGCCAGCAGTTTGGGGTGGGGGGAGACCCAGTACTTC. This sequence encodes CASSLGWGETQYF.